Listed below are T cell receptor beta chains from one sample, sequenced in a study of cytomegalovirus exposure and HLA in healthy donors. Only in-frame clones appear in the TCRdb table, and some are missing; sequencing was by immunoSEQ multiplex PCR. Of fewer than 200,000 clones in the sample, around 68% are singletons; the top ten hold 2.8%. The sample comprised PBMCs. These receptors all stem from a woman in her thirties or forties in good health and CMV-seropositive. Both conserved end residues are part of each CDR3. The D gene is left open where the match is weak. The size of a clone is reported for some rows only, either as once, few or many, or as a class for expanded clones.

v_call	d_call	clone_size	j_call	cdr3_aa	cdr3_nt
TRBV27	.	few	TRBJ2-3	CASSPSTDTQYF	TGTGCCAGCAGTCCATCCACAGATACGCAGTATTTT
TRBV6-1	TRBD1	.	TRBJ1-2	CASSEGTGYGYTF	TGTGCCAGCAGTGAAGGGACAGGCTATGGCTACACCTTC
TRBV7-8	.	.	TRBJ2-3	CASSVAPPTGDTQYF	TGTGCCAGCAGCGTCGCGCCCCCCACGGGAGATACGCAGTATTTT
TRBV13	TRBD1	.	TRBJ2-7	CASSASGGASYEQYF	TGTGCCAGCAGCGCGTCAGGGGGCGCATCCTACGAGCAGTACTTC
TRBV9	TRBD2	.	TRBJ2-5	CASSVAQRGGQETQYF	TGTGCCAGCAGCGTAGCCCAGCGGGGGGGCCAAGAGACCCAGTACTTC
TRBV10-2	TRBD2	few	TRBJ2-7	CASRGAGIHSYEQYF	TGCGCCAGCAGGGGAGCGGGGATCCACTCCTACGAGCAGTACTTC
TRBV19	TRBD2	.	TRBJ2-5	CASQRILAGGETQYF	TGTGCCAGTCAGAGGATACTAGCGGGGGGTGAGACCCAGTACTTC
TRBV7-2	.	.	TRBJ2-4	CASSLMAVKNIQYF	TGTGCCAGCAGCTTAATGGCGGTCAAAAACATTCAGTACTTC
TRBV6-5	TRBD1	.	TRBJ1-2	CASKTGGGSYGYTF	TGTGCCAGTAAGACAGGGGGAGGTAGCTATGGCTACACCTTC
TRBV5-1	TRBD2	.	TRBJ2-3	CASSPRTSGKQNTQYF	TGCGCCAGCAGCCCTCGGACTAGCGGGAAGCAAAATACGCAGTATTTT
TRBV7-9	TRBD1	.	TRBJ1-1	CASSPTSTGTAFTEAFF	TGTGCCAGCAGCCCCACATCAACCGGGACAGCCTTCACTGAAGCTTTCTTT
TRBV7-2	.	.	TRBJ1-5	CASSLFGGLEDQPQHF	TGTGCCAGCAGCTTATTCGGCGGGCTGGAGGATCAGCCCCAGCATTTT
TRBV27	TRBD1	.	TRBJ2-7	CASSLYSTGENYGYEQYF	TGTGCCAGCAGTTTATACTCCACAGGGGAGAATTACGGCTACGAGCAGTACTTC
TRBV7-7	TRBD1	.	TRBJ2-1	CASSLRTGSYNEQFF	TGTGCTAGCAGCTTAAGGACAGGGAGCTACAATGAGCAGTTCTTC
TRBV27	TRBD2	few	TRBJ2-5	CASSPLTSGVQETQYF	TGTGCCAGCAGTCCCCTGACTAGCGGGGTCCAAGAGACCCAGTACTTC
TRBV5-6	.	.	TRBJ1-3	CASSPDSEGNTIYF	TGTGCCAGCAGCCCGGACAGTGAAGGAAACACCATATATTTT
TRBV5-1	.	.	TRBJ1-2	CASSLDTGNYGYTF	TGCGCCAGCAGCTTGGATACAGGGAACTATGGCTACACCTTC
TRBV7-3	.	.	TRBJ2-2	CASSLGQTGELFF	TGTGCCAGCAGCTTAGGACAGACCGGGGAGCTGTTTTTT
TRBV2	TRBD1	.	TRBJ1-5	CASSDGQGAPPQHF	TGTGCCAGCAGTGACGGACAGGGGGCACCGCCCCAGCATTTT
TRBV28	.	.	TRBJ1-2	CASSLRTVSNYGYTF	TGTGCCAGCAGTCTACGGACAGTCTCTAACTATGGCTACACCTTC